This TCR beta chain is from a study of cytomegalovirus exposure and HLA in healthy donors. The germline gives CDR1 SSHAT, CDR2 FNYEAQ (reference sequence). CDR3 length: 13 amino acids. Concerning this clone: What it binds is not known. The junction departs from the called germline gene at one end, perhaps through a read error.

PCR used 60 Vbeta primers and 13 Jbeta primers. Clones were read by immunoSEQ multiplex PCR, and TCRdb kept only the in-frame ones, dropping some. The table has fewer than 150,000 clones, around four fifths seen once. The study's findings and limits: Certain indistinguishable V segments, among them TRBV6-2 and TRBV6-3, were excluded.

Sequenced material: PBMCs. This receptor was taken from a man younger than 40 in good health. The rearrangement uses TRBV7-7 and TRBJ2-3; D unresolved. The CDR3 nucleotides read TGTGCTAGCAGTCGCACCCACTCCGATACGCAGTATTTT. Translating it yields CASSRTHSDTQYF.